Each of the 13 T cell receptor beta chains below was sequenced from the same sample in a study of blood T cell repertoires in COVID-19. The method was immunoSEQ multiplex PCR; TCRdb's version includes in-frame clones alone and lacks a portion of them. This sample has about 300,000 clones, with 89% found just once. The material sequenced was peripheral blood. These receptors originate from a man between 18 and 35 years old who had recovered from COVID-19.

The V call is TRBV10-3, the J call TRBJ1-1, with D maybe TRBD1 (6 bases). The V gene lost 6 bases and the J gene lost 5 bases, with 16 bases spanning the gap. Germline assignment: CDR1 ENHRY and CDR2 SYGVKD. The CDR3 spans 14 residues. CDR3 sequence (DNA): TGTGCCATCAGCCACAGGGATGGTGGTACTGAAGCTTTCTTT. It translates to CAISHRDGGTEAFF.

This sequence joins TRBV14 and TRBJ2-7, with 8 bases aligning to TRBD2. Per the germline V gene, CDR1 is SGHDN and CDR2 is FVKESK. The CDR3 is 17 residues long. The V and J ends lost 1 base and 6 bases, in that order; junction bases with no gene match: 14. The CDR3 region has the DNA TGTGCCAGCAGCCAAGGGTGGAGATGGCGGGAGGTTCCCGAGCAGTACTTC. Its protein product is CASSQGWRWREVPEQYF.

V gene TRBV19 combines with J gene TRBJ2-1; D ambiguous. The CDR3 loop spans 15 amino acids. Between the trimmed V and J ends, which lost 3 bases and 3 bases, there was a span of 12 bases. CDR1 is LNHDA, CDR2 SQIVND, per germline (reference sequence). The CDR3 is CASSIILAYYNEQFF. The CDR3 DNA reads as TGTGCCAGTAGTATTATTTTAGCCTACTACAATGAGCAGTTCTTC.

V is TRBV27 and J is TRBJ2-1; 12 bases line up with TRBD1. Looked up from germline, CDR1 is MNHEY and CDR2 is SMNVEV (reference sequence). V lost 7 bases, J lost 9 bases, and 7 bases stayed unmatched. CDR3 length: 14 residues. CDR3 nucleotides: TGTGCCAGCATCCCGGGACAGGGGGCAGGTGAGCAGTTCTTC. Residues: CASIPGQGAGEQFF.

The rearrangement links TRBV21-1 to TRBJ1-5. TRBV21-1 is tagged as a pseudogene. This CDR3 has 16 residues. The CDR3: CASSPRRGYSNQPQHF. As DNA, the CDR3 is TGTGCCAGCAGCCCCCGACGGGGATATAGCAATCAGCCCCAGCATTTT.

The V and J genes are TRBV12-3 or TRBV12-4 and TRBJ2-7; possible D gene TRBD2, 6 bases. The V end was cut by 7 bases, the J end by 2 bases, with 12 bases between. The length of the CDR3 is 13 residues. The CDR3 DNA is TGTGCCAGCACCGCGGGGTACACCTACGAGCAGTACTTC. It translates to CASTAGYTYEQYF.

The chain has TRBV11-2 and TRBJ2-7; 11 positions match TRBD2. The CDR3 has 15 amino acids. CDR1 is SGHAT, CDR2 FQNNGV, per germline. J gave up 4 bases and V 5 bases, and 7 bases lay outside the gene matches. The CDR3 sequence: CASSRSGTSGYEQYF. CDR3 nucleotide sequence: TGTGCCAGCAGCAGATCCGGGACTAGCGGTTACGAGCAGTACTTC.

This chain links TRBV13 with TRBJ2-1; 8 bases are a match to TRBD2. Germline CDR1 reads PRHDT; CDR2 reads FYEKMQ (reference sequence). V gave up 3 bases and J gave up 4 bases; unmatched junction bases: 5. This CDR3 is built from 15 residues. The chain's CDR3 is CASSLTSAAYNEQFF. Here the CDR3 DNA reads TGTGCCAGCAGCTTGACTAGCGCGGCTTACAATGAGCAGTTCTTC.

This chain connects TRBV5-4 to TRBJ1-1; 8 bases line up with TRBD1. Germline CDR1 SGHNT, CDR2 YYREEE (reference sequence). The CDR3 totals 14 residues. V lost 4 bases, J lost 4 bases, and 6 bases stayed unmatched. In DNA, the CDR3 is TGTGCCAGCAGCCCACGGACAGGGACCACTGAAGCTTTCTTT. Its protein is CASSPRTGTTEAFF.

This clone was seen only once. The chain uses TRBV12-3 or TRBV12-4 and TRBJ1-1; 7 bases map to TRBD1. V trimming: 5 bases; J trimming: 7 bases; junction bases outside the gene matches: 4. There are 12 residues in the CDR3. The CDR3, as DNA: TGTGCCAGCAGTCAGGGGGGAGTTGAAGCTTTCTTT. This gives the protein CASSQGGVEAFF.

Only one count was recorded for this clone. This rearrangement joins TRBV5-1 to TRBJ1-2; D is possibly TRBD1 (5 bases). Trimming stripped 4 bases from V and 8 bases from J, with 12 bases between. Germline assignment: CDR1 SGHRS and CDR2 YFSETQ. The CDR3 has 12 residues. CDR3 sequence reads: CASSTDDSGYTF. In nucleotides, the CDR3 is TGCGCCAGCAGCACCGACGACAGCGGCTACACCTTC.

CDR3 protein: CASSLVTGGKTDTQYF. The CDR3 DNA is TGTGCCAGCAGCTTAGTTACAGGGGGGAAAACAGATACGCAGTATTTT. The chain uses TRBV11-1 and TRBJ2-3; 8 bases align to TRBD1. This CDR3 has 16 amino acids. Germline V CDR1 and CDR2: SGHAT, FQDESV (reference sequence). J was trimmed by 3 bases and V by 1 base; bases with no gene match: 6.

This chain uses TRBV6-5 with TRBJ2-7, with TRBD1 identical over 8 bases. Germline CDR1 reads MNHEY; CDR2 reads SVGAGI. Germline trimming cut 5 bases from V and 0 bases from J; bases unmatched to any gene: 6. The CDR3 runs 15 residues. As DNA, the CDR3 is TGTGCCAGCAGTCCTGGGACAGGCTACTCCTACGAGCAGTACTTC. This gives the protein CASSPGTGYSYEQYF.